This T cell receptor beta chain was recorded in a study of blood T cell repertoires in COVID-19. At the level of the study: Samples representing acute and convalescent COVID-19 were sourced from the United States, Italy and Spain. PBMCs, B-cell-depleted T cells, or T cells were the source of the cDNA or gDNA that made up the material.

V lost 6 bases, J lost 4 bases, and 10 bases stayed unmatched. The CDR3 is made up of 15 amino acids. Per the germline V gene, CDR1 is MNHEY and CDR2 is SMNVEV (reference sequence). Original analysis: Cell counts per sample came from amplifying reference gene primers. Profiled with immunoSEQ multiplex PCR; TCRdb holds only in-frame clones, not every one. D and trimming were read from the DNA, whereas the V and J calls and clone size are those reported in that table. The repertoire includes about 52,000 clones, over 75% of them detected once, and 26% sits in the top ten. Patients at the Seattle site were enrolled during active infection and followed longitudinally.

The rearrangement joins TRBV27 to TRBJ2-7, with 9 bases identical to TRBD2. The TCR sequence derives from a woman of 80 years or more with COVID-19, enrolled during active disease. Sequenced material: peripheral blood. CDR3 coding DNA: TGTGCCAGCAGACACTTAGCGGGAGATTTGTACGAGCAGTACTTC. Its translation: CASRHLAGDLYEQYF.